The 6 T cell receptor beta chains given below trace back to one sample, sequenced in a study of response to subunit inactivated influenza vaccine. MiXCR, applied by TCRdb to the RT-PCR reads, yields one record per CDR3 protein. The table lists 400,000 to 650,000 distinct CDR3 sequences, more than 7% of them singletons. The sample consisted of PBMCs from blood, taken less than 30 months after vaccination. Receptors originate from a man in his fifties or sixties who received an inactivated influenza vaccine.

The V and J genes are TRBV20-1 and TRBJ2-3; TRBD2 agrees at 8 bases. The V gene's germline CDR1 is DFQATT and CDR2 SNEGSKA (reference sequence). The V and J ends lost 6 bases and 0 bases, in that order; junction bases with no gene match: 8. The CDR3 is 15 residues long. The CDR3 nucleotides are TGCAGTGCCATCTCCGGGGGGGTAAGCACAGATACGCAGTATTTT. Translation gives CSAISGGVSTDTQYF.

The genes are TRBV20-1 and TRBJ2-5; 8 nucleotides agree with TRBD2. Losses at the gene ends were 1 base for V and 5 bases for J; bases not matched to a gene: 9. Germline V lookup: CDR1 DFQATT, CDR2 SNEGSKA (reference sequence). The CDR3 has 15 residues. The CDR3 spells CSARVSGAGWETQYF. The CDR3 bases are TGCAGTGCTAGAGTTAGCGGGGCGGGATGGGAGACCCAGTACTTC.

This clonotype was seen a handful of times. CDR3 bases: TGCGCCAGCAAGATGGACAGAGGGACCGGGGAGCTGTTTTTT. Translation: CASKMDRGTGELFF. The chain employs TRBV10-2 and TRBJ2-2; maybe TRBD1 (6 bases). The germline gives CDR1 WSHSY, CDR2 SAAADI. Deletions cut 7 bases from V and 5 bases from J, with 14 bases between. CDR3 length equals 14 residues.

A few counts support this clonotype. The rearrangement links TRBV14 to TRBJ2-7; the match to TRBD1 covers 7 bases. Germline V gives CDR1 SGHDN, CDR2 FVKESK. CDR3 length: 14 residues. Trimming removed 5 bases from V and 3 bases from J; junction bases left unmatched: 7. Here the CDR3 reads CASSKLGTVYEQYF. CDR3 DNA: TGTGCCAGCAGCAAACTCGGGACAGTCTACGAGCAGTACTTC.

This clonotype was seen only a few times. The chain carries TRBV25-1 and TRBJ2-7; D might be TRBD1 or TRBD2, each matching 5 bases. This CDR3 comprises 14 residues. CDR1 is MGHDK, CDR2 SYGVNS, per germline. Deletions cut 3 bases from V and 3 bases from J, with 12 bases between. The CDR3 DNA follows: TGTGCCAGCAGTGATGGGGGAAGTTTCTACGAGCAGTACTTC. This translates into CASSDGGSFYEQYF.

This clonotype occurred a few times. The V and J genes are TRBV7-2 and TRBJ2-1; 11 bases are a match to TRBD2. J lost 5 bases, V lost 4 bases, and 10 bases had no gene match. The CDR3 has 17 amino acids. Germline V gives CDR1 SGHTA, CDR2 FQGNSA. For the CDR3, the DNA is TGTGCCAGCAGCTCGCCCTCCGGGACTAGCGGCAACAATGAGCAGTTCTTC. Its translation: CASSSPSGTSGNNEQFF.